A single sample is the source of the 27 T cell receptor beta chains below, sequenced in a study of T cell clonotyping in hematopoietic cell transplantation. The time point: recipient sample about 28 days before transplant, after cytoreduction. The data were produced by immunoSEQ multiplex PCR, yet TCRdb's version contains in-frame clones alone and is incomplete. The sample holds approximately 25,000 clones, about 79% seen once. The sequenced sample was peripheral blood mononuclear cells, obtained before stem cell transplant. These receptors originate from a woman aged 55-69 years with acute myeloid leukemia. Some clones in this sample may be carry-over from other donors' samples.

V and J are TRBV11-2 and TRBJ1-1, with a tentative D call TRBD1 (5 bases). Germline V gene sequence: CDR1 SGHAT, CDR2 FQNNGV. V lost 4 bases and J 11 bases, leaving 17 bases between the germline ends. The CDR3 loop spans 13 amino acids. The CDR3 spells CASSSARGLGAFF. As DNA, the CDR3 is TGTGCCAGCAGCTCCGCCCGGGGCCTAGGGGCTTTCTTT. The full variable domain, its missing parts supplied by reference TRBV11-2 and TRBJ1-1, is EAGVAQSPRYKIIEKRQSVAFWCNPISGHATLYWYQQILGQGPKLLIQFQNNGVVDDSQLPKDRFSAERLKGVDSTLKIQPAKLEDSAVYLCASSSARGLGAFFGQGTRLTVV.

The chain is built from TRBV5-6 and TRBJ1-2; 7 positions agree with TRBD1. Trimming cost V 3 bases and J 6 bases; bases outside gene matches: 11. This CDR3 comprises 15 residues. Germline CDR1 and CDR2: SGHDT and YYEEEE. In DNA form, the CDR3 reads TGTGCCAGCAGCTGGTTGGACAGGCCCGCGGATGGCTACACCTTC. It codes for CASSWLDRPADGYTF.

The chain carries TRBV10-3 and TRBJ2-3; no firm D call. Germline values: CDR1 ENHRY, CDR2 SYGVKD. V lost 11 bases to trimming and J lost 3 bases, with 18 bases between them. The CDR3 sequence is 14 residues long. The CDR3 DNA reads TGTGCCTCCACCCGACTGGTGGGAACAGATACGCAGTATTTT. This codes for CASTRLVGTDTQYF.

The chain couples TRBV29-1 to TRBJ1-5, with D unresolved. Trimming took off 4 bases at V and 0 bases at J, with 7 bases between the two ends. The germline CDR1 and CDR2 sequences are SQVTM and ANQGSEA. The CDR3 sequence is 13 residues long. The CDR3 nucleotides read TGCAGCGTTGCGGGAGATAGCAATCAGCCCCAGCATTTT. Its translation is CSVAGDSNQPQHF.

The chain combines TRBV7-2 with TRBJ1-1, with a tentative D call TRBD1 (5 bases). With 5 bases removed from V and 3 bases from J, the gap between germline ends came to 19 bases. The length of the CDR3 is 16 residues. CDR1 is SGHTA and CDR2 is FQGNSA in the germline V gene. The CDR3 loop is CASSVGGVGVDTEAFF. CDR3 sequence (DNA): TGTGCCAGCAGCGTTGGGGGGGTCGGAGTAGACACTGAAGCTTTCTTT. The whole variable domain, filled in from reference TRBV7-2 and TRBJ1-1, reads GAGVSQSPSNKVTEKGKDVELRCDPISGHTALYWYRQSLGQGLEFLIYFQGNSAPDKSGLPSDRFSAERTGGSVSTLTIQRTQQEDSAVYLCASSVGGVGVDTEAFFGQGTRLTVV.

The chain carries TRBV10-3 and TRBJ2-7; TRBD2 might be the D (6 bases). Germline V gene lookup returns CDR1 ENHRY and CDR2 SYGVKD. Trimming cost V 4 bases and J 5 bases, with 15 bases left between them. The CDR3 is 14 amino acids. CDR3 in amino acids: CAISGLRGGDEQYF. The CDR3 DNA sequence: TGTGCCATCAGTGGGCTGCGGGGTGGGGACGAGCAGTACTTC.

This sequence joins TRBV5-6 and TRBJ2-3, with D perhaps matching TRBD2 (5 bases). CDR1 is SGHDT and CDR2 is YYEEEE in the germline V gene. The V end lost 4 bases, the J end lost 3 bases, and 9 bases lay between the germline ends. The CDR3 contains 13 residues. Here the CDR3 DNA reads TGTGCCAGCAGCCCGACGGGGACAGATACGCAGTATTTT. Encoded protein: CASSPTGTDTQYF.

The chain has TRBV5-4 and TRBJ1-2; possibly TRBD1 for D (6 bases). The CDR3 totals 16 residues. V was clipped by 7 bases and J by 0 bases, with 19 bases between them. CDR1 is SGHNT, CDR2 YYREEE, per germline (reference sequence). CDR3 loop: CASASGQPLANYGYTF. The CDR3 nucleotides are TGTGCCAGCGCGTCGGGACAACCCTTAGCTAACTATGGCTACACCTTC. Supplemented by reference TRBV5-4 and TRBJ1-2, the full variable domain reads ETGVTQSPTHLIKTRGQQVTLRCSSQSGHNTVSWYQQALGQGPQFIFQYYREEENGRGNFPPRFSGLQFPNYSSELNVNALELDDSALYLCASASGQPLANYGYTFGSGTRLTVV.

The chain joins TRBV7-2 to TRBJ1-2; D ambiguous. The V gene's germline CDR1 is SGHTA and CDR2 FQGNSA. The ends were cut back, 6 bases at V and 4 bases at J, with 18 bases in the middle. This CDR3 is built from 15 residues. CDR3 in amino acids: CASRPSGVSIYGYTF. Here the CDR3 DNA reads TGTGCCAGCAGGCCCAGTGGGGTCTCCATCTATGGCTACACCTTC.

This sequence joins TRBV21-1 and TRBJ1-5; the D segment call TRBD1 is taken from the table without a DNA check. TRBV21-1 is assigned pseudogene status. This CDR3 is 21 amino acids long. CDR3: CASSKASWTAPAFWGNQPQHF. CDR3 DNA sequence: TGTGCCAGCAGCAAAGCGTCATGGACAGCTCCAGCTTTCTGGGGCAATCAGCCCCAGCATTTT.

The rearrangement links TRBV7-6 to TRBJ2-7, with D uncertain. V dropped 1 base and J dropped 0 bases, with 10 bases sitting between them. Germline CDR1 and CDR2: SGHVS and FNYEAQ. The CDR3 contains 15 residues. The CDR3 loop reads CASSLVDWRSYEQYF. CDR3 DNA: TGTGCCAGCAGCTTAGTTGACTGGCGCTCCTACGAGCAGTACTTC.

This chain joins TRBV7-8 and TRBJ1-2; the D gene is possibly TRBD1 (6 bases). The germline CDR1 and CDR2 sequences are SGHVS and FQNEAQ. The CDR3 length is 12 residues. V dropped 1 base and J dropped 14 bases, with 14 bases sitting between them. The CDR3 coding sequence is TGTGCCAGCAGCTTAGGAGGGGGTGAGGGAACCTTC. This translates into CASSLGGGEGTF.

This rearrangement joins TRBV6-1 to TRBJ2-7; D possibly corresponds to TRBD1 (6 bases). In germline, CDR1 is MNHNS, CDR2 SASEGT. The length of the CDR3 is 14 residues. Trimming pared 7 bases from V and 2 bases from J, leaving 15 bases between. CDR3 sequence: CASKGQGYTYEQYF. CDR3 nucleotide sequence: TGTGCCAGCAAGGGCCAGGGGTACACCTACGAGCAGTACTTC.

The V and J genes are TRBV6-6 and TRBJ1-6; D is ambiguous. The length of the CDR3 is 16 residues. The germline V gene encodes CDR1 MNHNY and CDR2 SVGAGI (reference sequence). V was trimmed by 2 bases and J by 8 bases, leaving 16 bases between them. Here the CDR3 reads CASSYRTPGVDSPLHF. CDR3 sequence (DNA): TGTGCCAGCAGTTACCGAACTCCGGGTGTGGATTCACCCCTCCACTTT.

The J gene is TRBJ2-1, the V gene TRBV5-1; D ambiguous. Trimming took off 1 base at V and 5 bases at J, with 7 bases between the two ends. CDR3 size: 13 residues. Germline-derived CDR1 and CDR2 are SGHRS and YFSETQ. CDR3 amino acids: CASSLPADNEQFF. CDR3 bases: TGCGCCAGCAGCTTGCCGGCGGACAATGAGCAGTTCTTC.

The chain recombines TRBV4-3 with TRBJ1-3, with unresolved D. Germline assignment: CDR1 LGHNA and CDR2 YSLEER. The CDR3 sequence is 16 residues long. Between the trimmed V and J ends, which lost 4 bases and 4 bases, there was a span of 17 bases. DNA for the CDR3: TGCGCCAGCAGCCCCTCGGCCGCTTCGGGGGGAAACACCATATATTTT. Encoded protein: CASSPSAASGGNTIYF.

In nucleotides, the CDR3 is TGTGCCAGTAGTCCTCAGCGGAGCTACAATGAGCAGTTCTTC. Its translation: CASSPQRSYNEQFF. The chain combines TRBV19 with TRBJ2-1; a weak D match, TRBD2 (5 bases). The germline V gene encodes CDR1 LNHDA and CDR2 SQIVND (reference sequence). Trimming pared 5 bases from V and 3 bases from J, leaving 11 bases between. This CDR3 has 14 residues.

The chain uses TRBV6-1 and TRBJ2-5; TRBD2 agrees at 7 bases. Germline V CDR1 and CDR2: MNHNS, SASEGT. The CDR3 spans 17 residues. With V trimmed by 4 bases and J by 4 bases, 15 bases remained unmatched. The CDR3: CASSASIRAGPRETQYF. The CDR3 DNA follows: TGTGCCAGCAGTGCCTCCATAAGAGCGGGACCTCGAGAGACCCAGTACTTC.

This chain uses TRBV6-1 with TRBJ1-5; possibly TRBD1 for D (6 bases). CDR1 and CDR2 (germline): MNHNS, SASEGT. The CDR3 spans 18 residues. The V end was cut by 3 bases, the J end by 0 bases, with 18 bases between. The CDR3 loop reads CASSDRGFDPYSNQPQHF. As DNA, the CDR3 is TGTGCCAGCAGTGACAGGGGCTTCGATCCATATAGCAATCAGCCCCAGCATTTT.

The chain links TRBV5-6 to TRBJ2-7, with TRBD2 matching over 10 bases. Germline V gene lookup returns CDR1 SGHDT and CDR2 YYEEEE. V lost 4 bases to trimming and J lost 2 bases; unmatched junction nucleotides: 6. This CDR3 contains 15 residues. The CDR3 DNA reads TGTGCCAGCAGCAGCCCAAGCGGGAGGGCCTACGAGCAGTACTTC. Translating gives CASSSPSGRAYEQYF.

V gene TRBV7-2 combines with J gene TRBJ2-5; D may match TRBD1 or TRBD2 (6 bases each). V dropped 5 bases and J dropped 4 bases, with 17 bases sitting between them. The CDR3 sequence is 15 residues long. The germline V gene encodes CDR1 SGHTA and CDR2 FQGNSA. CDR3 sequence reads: CASSLMGGPGETQYF. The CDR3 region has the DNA TGTGCCAGCAGCCTTATGGGGGGCCCGGGAGAGACCCAGTACTTC.

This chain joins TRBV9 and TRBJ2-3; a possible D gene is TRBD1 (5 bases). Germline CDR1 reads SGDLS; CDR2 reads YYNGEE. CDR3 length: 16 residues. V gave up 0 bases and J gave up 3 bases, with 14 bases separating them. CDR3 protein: CASSVEQRGTTDTQYF. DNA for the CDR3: TGTGCCAGCAGCGTAGAACAAAGGGGAACGACAGATACGCAGTATTTT.

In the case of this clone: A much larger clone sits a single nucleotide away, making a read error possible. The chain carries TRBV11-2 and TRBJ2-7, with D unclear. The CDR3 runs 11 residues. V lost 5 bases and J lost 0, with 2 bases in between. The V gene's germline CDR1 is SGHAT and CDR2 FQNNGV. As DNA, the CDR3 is TGTGCCAGCAGCCCCTCCTACGAGCAGTACTTC. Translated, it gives CASSPSYEQYF.

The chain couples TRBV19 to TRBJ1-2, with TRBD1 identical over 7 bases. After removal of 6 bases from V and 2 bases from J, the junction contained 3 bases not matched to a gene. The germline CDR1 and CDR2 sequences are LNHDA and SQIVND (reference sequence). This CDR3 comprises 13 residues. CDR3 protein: CASSQTGNYGYTF. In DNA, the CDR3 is TGTGCCAGTAGCCAGACAGGGAACTATGGCTACACCTTC.

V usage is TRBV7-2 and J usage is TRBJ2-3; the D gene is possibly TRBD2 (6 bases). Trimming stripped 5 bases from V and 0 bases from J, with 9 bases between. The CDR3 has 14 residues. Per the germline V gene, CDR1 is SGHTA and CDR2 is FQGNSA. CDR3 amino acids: CASSPGTSTDTQYF. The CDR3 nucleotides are TGTGCCAGCAGCCCCGGGACTAGCACAGATACGCAGTATTTT.

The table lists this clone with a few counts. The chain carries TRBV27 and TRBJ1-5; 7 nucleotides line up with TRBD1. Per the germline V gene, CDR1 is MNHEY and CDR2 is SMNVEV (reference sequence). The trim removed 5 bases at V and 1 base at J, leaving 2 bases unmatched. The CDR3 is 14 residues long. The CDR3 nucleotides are TGTGCCAGCAGTCTGGGACAGAGCAATCAGCCCCAGCATTTT. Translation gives CASSLGQSNQPQHF.

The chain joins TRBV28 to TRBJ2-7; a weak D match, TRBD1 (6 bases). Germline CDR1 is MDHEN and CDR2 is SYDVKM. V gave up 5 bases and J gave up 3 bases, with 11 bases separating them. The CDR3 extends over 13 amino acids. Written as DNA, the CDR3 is TGTGCCAGCAGTCACAGGGCTAACTACGAGCAGTACTTC. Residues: CASSHRANYEQYF.